The 13 T cell receptor beta chains in this list originate from one sample, sequenced in a study of cytomegalovirus exposure and HLA in healthy donors. A multiplex PCR was run with 60 Vbeta primers and 13 Jbeta primers. Produced via immunoSEQ multiplex PCR; TCRdb's table is partial and in-frame only. This sample has more than 140,000 clones; roughly 64% occur once, and the top ten carry 3%. The sequenced material came from PBMCs. These receptors came from a woman in her 30s in good health and CMV-seropositive.

The V gene is TRBV10-1, the J gene TRBJ2-7; a possible D gene is TRBD1 (5 bases). From germline, CDR1 is WNHNN and CDR2 SYGVQD (reference sequence). Trimming shortened V by 3 bases and J by 4 bases, and 7 bases separated the two germline ends. The CDR3 loop spans 12 amino acids. CDR3 nucleotides: TGCGCCAGCAGTGACCAGGGATACGAGCAGTACTTC. Encoded protein: CASSDQGYEQYF.

A single count supports this clone. The chain combines TRBV27 with TRBJ2-7, with D perhaps matching TRBD2 (6 bases). Per the germline V gene, CDR1 is MNHEY and CDR2 is SMNVEV (reference sequence). This CDR3 spans 15 amino acids. V lost 2 bases and J 2 bases, leaving 13 bases between the germline ends. The DNA for the CDR3 is TGTGCCAGCAGTTTAGCGAGCGGGCTCACCTACGAGCAGTACTTC. Protein sequence: CASSLASGLTYEQYF.

This sequence joins TRBV19 and TRBJ2-7; D is perhaps TRBD2 (6 bases). Germline CDR1 reads LNHDA; CDR2 reads SQIVND (reference sequence). The CDR3 is 13 residues long. Trimming removed 6 bases at V and 6 bases at J, with 15 bases between. Here the CDR3 DNA reads TGTGCCAGTAGGGCCCAGGGAGGCGGCGAGCAGTACTTC. Translating gives CASRAQGGGEQYF.

The CDR3 nucleotides read TGTGCCAGCAGTTACGGGACTACCTCCTACGAGCAGTACTTC. Protein product: CASSYGTTSYEQYF. The chain has TRBV6-5 and TRBJ2-7; 7 bases match TRBD2. CDR3 length equals 14 residues. Germline trimming cut 2 bases from V and 0 bases from J; bases unmatched to any gene: 1. Germline lookup yields CDR1 MNHEY and CDR2 SVGAGI.

This clone has a handful of counts. The gene calls are TRBV6-1 and TRBJ1-1; D gene ambiguous. CDR3 length equals 14 residues. Germline-derived CDR1 and CDR2 are MNHNS and SASEGT. Trimming shortened V by 3 bases and J by 3 bases, and 11 bases separated the two germline ends. The CDR3 DNA sequence: TGTGCCAGCAGTGAGGCAGCGGGTTACACTGAAGCTTTCTTT. Protein product: CASSEAAGYTEAFF.

DNA of the CDR3: TGCGCCAGCAGCCAAGATCGGCTAGCCCTGGGAGAGACCCAGTACTTC. Protein product: CASSQDRLALGETQYF. V is TRBV4-1 and J is TRBJ2-5; D possibly corresponds to TRBD2 (5 bases). The V end lost 0 bases, the J end lost 4 bases, and 15 bases lay between the germline ends. The CDR3 runs 16 residues. Germline V gene data show CDR1 as MGHRA and CDR2 as YSYEKL.

This rearrangement joins TRBV5-4 to TRBJ2-7; possibly TRBD2 for D (7 bases). The V end lost 3 bases, the J end lost 7 bases, and 14 bases lay between the germline ends. In germline, CDR1 is SGHNT, CDR2 YYREEE (reference sequence). The CDR3 has 13 residues. Written as DNA, the CDR3 is TGTGCCAGCAGCTCCGGGGGGCCGGGAGAGCAGTACTTC. Encoded protein: CASSSGGPGEQYF.

This clone has a handful of counts. Since a far larger clone is one base different, this is likely a read error. V is TRBV30 and J is TRBJ2-5; 9 bases are shared with TRBD1. The trim removed 7 bases at V and 1 base at J, leaving 10 bases unmatched. Germline lookup yields CDR1 GTSNPN and CDR2 SVGIG (reference sequence). The CDR3 extends over 15 amino acids. The CDR3 spells CASTRDRALQETQYF. In nucleotides, the CDR3 is TGTGCCTCGACCCGGGACAGGGCTCTCCAAGAGACCCAGTACTTC.

The rearrangement joins TRBV5-6 to TRBJ2-7; 7 nucleotides agree with TRBD2. The CDR3 has 12 amino acids. After removal of 4 bases from V and 6 bases from J, the junction contained 4 bases not matched to a gene. Germline CDR1 SGHDT, CDR2 YYEEEE. CDR3: CASSIGRGEQYF. The CDR3 DNA sequence: TGTGCCAGCAGCATAGGGAGGGGCGAGCAGTACTTC.

The chain has TRBV9 and TRBJ1-3; weak D call: TRBD1 (5 bases). Germline loops: CDR1 SGDLS, CDR2 YYNGEE. Between the trimmed V and J ends, which lost 3 bases and 6 bases, there was a span of 19 bases. The CDR3 is 16 amino acids. Here the CDR3 DNA reads TGTGCCAGCAGCGCCTCTGGTAGGGGAAGTGAAAACACCATATATTTT. Protein sequence: CASSASGRGSENTIYF.

V usage is TRBV27 and J usage is TRBJ1-6; 9 positions agree with TRBD1. This CDR3 region has 15 residues. The V gene's germline CDR1 is MNHEY and CDR2 SMNVEV (reference sequence). V shed 5 bases and J 9 bases; nucleotides not matched to a gene: 8. CDR3 amino acids: CASSLGQGVGSPLHF. Here the CDR3 DNA reads TGTGCCAGCAGTCTGGGACAGGGAGTTGGTTCACCCCTCCACTTT.

V gene TRBV13 combines with J gene TRBJ2-1; 11 nucleotides line up with TRBD1. Per the germline V gene, CDR1 is PRHDT and CDR2 is FYEKMQ (reference sequence). The CDR3 loop spans 14 amino acids. The J segment lost 6 bases and the V segment lost 5 bases, leaving 3 bases of the junction unmatched. CDR3 nucleotide sequence: TGTGCCAGCAGCCCAGGGACAGGGGGCAATGAGCAGTTCTTC. It specifies CASSPGTGGNEQFF.

The sample holds a few counts of this clone. The chain employs TRBV5-1 and TRBJ2-2; perhaps TRBD1 as D (5 bases). Trimming left V 0 bases short and J 1 base short, with 10 bases between. Germline-derived CDR1 and CDR2 are SGHRS and YFSETQ. This CDR3 region has 16 residues. This chain's CDR3 is CASSLVPGLNTGELFF. CDR3 nucleotide sequence: TGCGCCAGCAGCTTGGTTCCAGGGTTGAACACCGGGGAGCTGTTTTTT.